This TCR beta chain was sequenced during a study of blood T cells in healthy people across ages. The CDR3 loop spans 13 amino acids. CDR1 LGHNA and CDR2 YNFKEQ come from the germline V gene. The V and J ends lost 3 bases and 3 bases respectively, with 9 bases between them. The second PCR ran about 6 to 11 cycles with a sample-barcoded 5' primer and J-beta primers. TCRdb ran MiXCR on the 5' RACE reads and lists one entry per CDR3 protein. The repertoire holds approximately 960,000 distinct CDR3 sequences, roughly 28% seen once, with about a tenth in the top ten. These sequences were also reported in another study, on T cells of mothers and their children.

The chain combines TRBV4-2 with TRBJ2-7, with D possibly matching TRBD2 (5 bases). Sequences were obtained from blood. The TCR comes from a woman in her thirties or forties in good health. The CDR3 nucleotides are TGTGCCAGCAGCCACAACCGGGACTACGAGCAGTACTTC. Translating gives CASSHNRDYEQYF.